This T cell receptor beta chain was identified in a study of CD8 T cells in Susac syndrome. Study results and limitations: By the study's own acknowledgment, its TCR sequencing and HLA analysis included relatively few individuals.

Notes on this clonotype: Its antigen is unidentified.

The CDR3 runs 11 residues. V lost 3 bases and J lost 7, with 4 bases in between. The authors reverse transcribed about 0.45 to 1 ug RNA with random hexamers. It was immunoSEQ multiplex PCR that amplified TCR beta CDR3 across 54 Vbeta and 13 Jbeta. TCRdb used MiXCR to reprocess the immunoSEQ multiplex PCR reads, holding one entry per CDR3 protein. The profile shows hundreds of thousands of distinct CDR3 sequences, 90% to 97% of them singletons. This chain joins TRBV12-3 or TRBV12-4 and TRBJ2-1, with D unclear. The clonotype comes from a human donor with Susac syndrome. Sequencing was done on a sample of CD4+ T cells from PBMCs. CDR3 coding DNA: TGTGCCAGCAGTTTGGTGAATGAGCAGTTCTTC. Residues: CASSLVNEQFF.